This TCR beta chain was identified in a study of shared clonotypes between healthy human individuals. Overall study findings and caveats: Limited genetic and exposure-history diversity came from having few donors.

Turning to this clone: Its antigen is undetermined.

Germline V gene sequence: CDR1 SGDLS, CDR2 YYNGEE. The CDR3 length is 19 residues. V was pared by 4 bases and J by 0 bases, with 23 bases between. Template for every sorted-subset replicate PCR totaled 150 to 250 ng DNA, tens of thousands of T cell genomes. Sequenced by immunoSEQ multiplex PCR; TCRdb stores in-frame clones only, minus some. The sample has about 1.1 million clones, around 82% seen once. The TCR sequence derives from a man aged 18 to 29 in good health. Some clones in this sample may be carry-over from other donors' samples. The gene calls are TRBV9 and TRBJ2-1; the D gene could be TRBD1 or TRBD2 (6 bases each). Specimen: memory CD4+ T cells from PBMCs. Subset: CD45RA-negative fraction. The CDR3: CASSQRGAGYGSSYNEQFF. The DNA for the CDR3 is TGTGCCAGCAGCCAAAGGGGGGCTGGTTATGGATCCTCCTACAATGAGCAGTTCTTC.